These 20 T cell receptor beta chains originate from one sample sequenced in a study of T cell clones after liver transplantation. The assay was immunoSEQ multiplex PCR, and TCRdb's table has in-frame clones only and misses some. The top ten clones hold around a quarter of a sample with 20,000 to 25,000 clones, around 93% of them seen once. Sequencing was performed on CD8+ T cells from blood, taken nearly 26 months after liver transplant. The receptors were sampled from a human patient who received a liver transplant. Some T cells may have come from the graft donor.

The chain recombines TRBV28 with TRBJ2-3, with 9 bases that match TRBD1. Germline V gene sequence: CDR1 MDHEN, CDR2 SYDVKM. Trimming at V came to 6 bases and at J to 0 bases, leaving 4 bases not matched to a gene. The CDR3 extends over 15 amino acids. CDR3 region: CASSRDRASTDTQYF. The CDR3 DNA reads TGTGCCAGCAGCCGGGACAGGGCTAGCACAGATACGCAGTATTTT.

The chain employs TRBV28 and TRBJ1-1; 9 nucleotides align to TRBD1. Germline V CDR1 and CDR2: MDHEN, SYDVKM. The CDR3 covers 14 residues. Trimming took 5 bases from V and 6 from J; bases not matched to a gene: 7. This CDR3 reads CASSLRTGGPEAFF. The CDR3 DNA reads as TGTGCCAGCAGTCTTCGAACAGGGGGCCCTGAAGCTTTCTTT.

The rearrangement joins TRBV10-2 to TRBJ1-2, with 9 nucleotides matching TRBD1. CDR1 and CDR2 (germline): WSHSY, SAAADI. This CDR3 is built from 13 residues. V dropped 1 base and J dropped 8; count of bases not matched to a gene: 2. The CDR3 bases are TGCGCCAGCAGTGAGTACAGGGGGCAAGGCTACACCTTC. This sequence encodes CASSEYRGQGYTF.

This clone occurred once. The gene calls are TRBV2 and TRBJ1-3; D ambiguous. Per germline, CDR1 SNHLY and CDR2 FYNNEI. This CDR3 region has 15 residues. Trimming removed 6 bases at V and 1 base at J, with 13 bases between. Written as DNA, the CDR3 is TGTGCCAGCAGGCGGCTGGCAGCATCTGGAAACACCATATATTTT. Its protein is CASRRLAASGNTIYF.

The CDR3 loop is CASNPLGDRGLTEAFF. DNA for the CDR3: TGTGCCAGTAACCCCCTGGGGGACAGGGGGCTCACTGAAGCTTTCTTT. The rearrangement uses TRBV19 and TRBJ1-1; 12 positions match TRBD1. The junction had 10 bases not matched to a gene; V was cut back by 7 bases and J by 4 bases. The CDR3 extends over 16 amino acids. Germline V gene lookup returns CDR1 LNHDA and CDR2 SQIVND (reference sequence).

The CDR3 is CASSLGEGIADTQYF. In nucleotides, the CDR3 is TGTGCCAGCAGCTTAGGAGAGGGGATTGCAGATACGCAGTATTTT. V gene TRBV7-6 combines with J gene TRBJ2-3, with D perhaps assigned TRBD1 or TRBD2 (5 bases each). V was clipped by 1 base and J by 4 bases, with 12 bases between them. The CDR3 consists of 15 residues. In germline, CDR1 is SGHVS, CDR2 FNYEAQ. The full variable domain, with the rest looked up from reference TRBV7-6 and TRBJ2-3, is GAGVSQSPRYKVTKRGQDVALRCDPISGHVSLYWYRQALGQGPEFLTYFNYEAQQDKSGLPNDRFSAERPEGSISTLTIQRTEQRDSAMYRCASSLGEGIADTQYFGPGTRLTVL.

DNA of the CDR3: TGTGCCAGCAGCCCCCTCGGGGACAGGCAGTACGAGCAGTACTTC. This gives the protein CASSPLGDRQYEQYF. V usage is TRBV27 and J usage is TRBJ2-7; 8 positions match TRBD1. The CDR3 length is 15 residues. From germline, CDR1 is MNHEY and CDR2 SMNVEV (reference sequence). V was clipped by 6 bases and J by 4 bases; unmatched bases: 11.

This clone occurred once. Here the CDR3 reads CASSLESGRIHEQYF. CDR3 coding DNA: TGTGCCAGCAGCTTGGAAAGCGGGAGAATCCACGAGCAGTACTTC. This chain connects TRBV5-4 to TRBJ2-7; 8 nucleotides match TRBD2. Unmatched junction bases numbered 7, after V lost 0 bases and J lost 5 bases. This CDR3 is built from 15 residues. Per germline, CDR1 SGHNT and CDR2 YYREEE (reference sequence).

The chain has TRBV7-6 and TRBJ2-7; D is possibly TRBD1 (5 bases). The germline V gene has CDR1 SGHVS and CDR2 FNYEAQ. V lost 1 base to trimming and J lost 3 bases, with 19 bases between them. The CDR3 runs to 17 residues. In nucleotides, the CDR3 is TGTGCCAGCAGCTTAGAAGTCCGACAGATCAAAATCTACGAGCAGTACTTC. It codes for CASSLEVRQIKIYEQYF.

The chain is built from TRBV7-9 and TRBJ2-5; D gene ambiguous. In germline, CDR1 is SEHNR, CDR2 FQNEAQ (reference sequence). V gave up 1 base and J gave up 5 bases, with 14 bases separating them. This CDR3 region has 15 residues. For the CDR3, the DNA is TGTGCCAGCAGCTTAGATGCAGGCCGACGGGAGACCCAGTACTTC. It encodes CASSLDAGRRETQYF.

This sequence joins TRBV11-2 and TRBJ1-4; D is uncertain. CDR3 length: 12 residues. The germline CDR1 and CDR2 sequences are SGHAT and FQNNGV. Trimming took off 1 base at V and 7 bases at J, with 4 bases between the two ends. The CDR3 reads CASSLGVEKLFF. DNA for the CDR3: TGTGCCAGCAGCTTAGGAGTTGAAAAACTGTTTTTT.

To note about this clone: A far more abundant clone sits one base away, making this likely a read error. J is TRBJ1-2 and V is TRBV1. TRBV1 is deemed a pseudogene. The CDR3 spans 14 residues. The CDR3 here is CTSSQDRFTHGYTF. As DNA, the CDR3 is TGCACCAGCAGCCAAGATCGGTTTACACATGGCTACACCTTC.

The chain employs TRBV2 and TRBJ2-7; possibly TRBD1 for D (6 bases). The length of the CDR3 is 10 residues. Deletions cut 10 bases from V and 7 bases from J, with 11 bases between. Germline V gives CDR1 SNHLY, CDR2 FYNNEI. CDR3 nucleotides: TGTGCCATTACAGGGAGAGAGCAGTACTTC. This translates into CAITGREQYF.

The chain joins TRBV2 to TRBJ2-3; no reliable D call. CDR1 and CDR2 (germline): SNHLY, FYNNEI. This CDR3 is 12 amino acids long. V gave up 8 bases and J gave up 4 bases, with 10 bases separating them. Written as DNA, the CDR3 is TGTGCCAGCCCAGTCTCCTCAGATACGCAGTATTTT. Translated: CASPVSSDTQYF.

The J gene is TRBJ2-1, the V gene TRBV9; D not certain. V lost 4 bases to trimming and J lost 7 bases, with 12 bases between them. Germline V gene lookup returns CDR1 SGDLS and CDR2 YYNGEE. This CDR3 is 13 amino acids long. The CDR3 sequence is CASSPTRANEQFF. In DNA, the CDR3 is TGTGCCAGCAGCCCCACCCGCGCAAATGAGCAGTTCTTC.

The chain joins TRBV27 to TRBJ2-7, with TRBD1 matching over 9 bases. The CDR3 is 15 residues long. Germline CDR1 reads MNHEY; CDR2 reads SMNVEV (reference sequence). Trimming cost V 4 bases and J 3 bases; bases outside gene matches: 7. CDR3 nucleotide sequence: TGTGCCAGCAGTTCAATCGGACAGGGGAGCTACGAGCAGTACTTC. Translating gives CASSSIGQGSYEQYF.

CDR3 DNA sequence: TGTGCCAGCAGCTTGGGTGACTACGAGCAGTACTTC. Encoded protein: CASSLGDYEQYF. The rearrangement joins TRBV7-9 to TRBJ2-7; D is unresolved. The CDR3 is 12 residues long. Per germline, CDR1 SEHNR and CDR2 FQNEAQ (reference sequence). Trimming stripped 3 bases from V and 3 bases from J, with 6 bases between.

This clone came up once. The chain carries TRBV2 and TRBJ2-1; 8 nucleotides agree with TRBD1. This CDR3 has 14 amino acids. Per the germline V gene, CDR1 is SNHLY and CDR2 is FYNNEI. V trimming: 8 bases; J trimming: 3 bases; junction bases outside the gene matches: 6. The CDR3 nucleotides are TGTGCCAGCCCCCGGGACAGGAACTACAATGAGCAGTTCTTC. As protein: CASPRDRNYNEQFF. Variable domain in full (rest from reference TRBV2 and TRBJ2-1): EPEVTQTPSHQVTQMGQEVILRCVPISNHLYFYWYRQILGQKVEFLVSFYNNEISEKSEIFDDQFSVERPDGSNFTLKIRSTKLEDSAMYFCASPRDRNYNEQFFGPGTRLTVL.

V is TRBV29-1 and J is TRBJ1-1, with 10 bases matching TRBD1. With 3 bases clipped from V and 10 bases from J, the junction kept 11 bases outside the gene matches. Germline values: CDR1 SQVTM, CDR2 ANQGSEA. The CDR3 runs 14 residues. CDR3 residues: CSVDLGQGSLVAFF. The CDR3 DNA reads TGCAGCGTTGATCTGGGACAGGGGAGTCTCGTAGCTTTCTTT.

V gene TRBV7-8 combines with J gene TRBJ1-1; D remains ambiguous. CDR3 length equals 14 residues. CDR1 is SGHVS, CDR2 FQNEAQ, per germline. V was clipped by 1 base and J by 5 bases, with 11 bases between them. The CDR3 here is CASSLGEGSTEAFF. The CDR3 DNA reads as TGTGCCAGCAGCTTAGGTGAAGGTAGTACTGAAGCTTTCTTT. Full variable domain (rest looked up from reference TRBV7-8 and TRBJ1-1): GAGVSQSPRYKVAKRGQDVALRCDPISGHVSLFWYQQALGQGPEFLTYFQNEAQLDKSGLPSDRFFAERPEGSVSTLKIQRTQQEDSAVYLCASSLGEGSTEAFFGQGTRLTVV.